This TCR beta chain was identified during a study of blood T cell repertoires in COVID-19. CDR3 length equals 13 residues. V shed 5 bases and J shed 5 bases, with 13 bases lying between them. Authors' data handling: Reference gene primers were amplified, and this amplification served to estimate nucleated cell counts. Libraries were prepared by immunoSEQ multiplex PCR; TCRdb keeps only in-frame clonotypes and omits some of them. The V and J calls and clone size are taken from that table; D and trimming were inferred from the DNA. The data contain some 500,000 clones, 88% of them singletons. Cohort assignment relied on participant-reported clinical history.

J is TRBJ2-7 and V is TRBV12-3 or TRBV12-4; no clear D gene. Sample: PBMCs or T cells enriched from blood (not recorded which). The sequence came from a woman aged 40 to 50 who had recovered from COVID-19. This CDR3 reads CASSPLPRDEQYF. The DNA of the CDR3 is TGTGCCAGCAGTCCCCTTCCCCGGGACGAGCAGTACTTC.